Each of the 19 T cell receptor beta chains below was sequenced from the same sample in a study of tumor-infiltrating lymphocytes in primary liver carcinoma. Priming with a constant-region primer yielded TCR beta cDNA from roughly 500 ng total RNA. ARM-PCR, slightly modified, supplied the TCR beta libraries through three nested multiplex PCR rounds. Amplification in the first two PCR rounds was performed using TRBV1-TRBV30 forward primers and a C-beta reverse primer for 10 cycles each. TCRdb itself ran the multiplex PCR reads through MiXCR, one entry per CDR3 protein. Of roughly 120,000 distinct CDR3 sequences in the sample, roughly three fifths were seen once. Co-extracting RNA and DNA was done with roughly 17-33 mg of unsorted bulk tissue as input. Source material: liver tumor tissue from sampling region 1. The sample's subset: tumor region T1, superior pole. These receptors were taken from a woman in her fifties or sixties with primary liver carcinoma and hepatitis B virus infection.

Remarks on this clonotype: At one of its ends the junction is not consistent with the germline gene, which may arise from a read error. The chain couples TRBV11-2 to TRBJ2-3; no reliable D call. The CDR3 has 14 amino acids. CDR1 is SGHAT, CDR2 FQNNGV, per germline. CDR3 DNA: TGTGCCATCAGCTTATCCGCCAGCACAGATACACAGTATTTT. Its translation is CAISLSASTDTQYF.

This clonotype was seen only once. This sequence may be a read error, since a much larger clone differs from it by one base. The V call is TRBV5-4, the J call TRBJ1-2; no firm D call. The CDR3 contains 12 residues. Germline assignment: CDR1 SGHNT and CDR2 YYREEE (reference sequence). The V end lost 5 bases, the J end lost 4 bases, and 9 bases lay between the germline ends. The CDR3 nucleotides are TGTGCCAGCAGACCAGGTAGCTATGGCTACACCTTC. Translation gives CASRPGSYGYTF.

A word on this clonotype: Possible read error: a much larger clone is one base away. V is TRBV4-1 and J is TRBJ2-1; 10 positions agree with TRBD2. The V gene's germline CDR1 is MGHRA and CDR2 YSYEKL. The length of the CDR3 is 17 residues. The CDR3 DNA follows: TGCGCCAGCAGCCTCGGAGTGGGTCTAGCGGGAGTTGATGAGCCGTTCTTC. It encodes CASSLGVGLAGVDEPFF.

With regard to this clonotype: A much larger clonotype is one base distant, so this may be a read error. The rearrangement joins TRBV29-1 to TRBJ2-1, with TRBD2 matching 10 bases. V was clipped by 7 bases and J by 9 bases; unmatched bases: 12. Per germline, CDR1 SQVTM and CDR2 ANQGSEA. CDR3 length equals 14 residues. This chain's CDR3 is CSASGLAGVGEQFF. CDR3 bases: TGCAGCGCCTCCGGGCTAGCGGGAGTTGGTGAGCAGTTCTTC.

The chain combines TRBV24-1 with TRBJ2-5; a weak D match, TRBD2 (7 bases). Germline CDR1 is KGHDR and CDR2 is SFDVKD. V was clipped by 4 bases and J by 5 bases, with 16 bases between them. The CDR3 covers 15 residues. The CDR3 reads CATSDHDGGPETQYF. In DNA form, the CDR3 reads TGTGCCACCAGTGACCATGACGGGGGGCCGGAGACCCAGTACTTC.

To note about this clonotype: It may be a read error: a sequence one base away is much more abundant. The genes are TRBV6-5 and TRBJ2-7; 8 nucleotides match TRBD2. This CDR3 comprises 12 residues. The germline V gene has CDR1 MNHEY and CDR2 SVGAGI. CDR3 nucleotides: TGTGTCCCGCGGGAGGAACTTTACGAGCAGTACTTC. This translates into CVPREELYEQYF.

This clonotype was recorded at least ten times. The chain has TRBV10-3 and TRBJ2-1; 9 positions agree with TRBD2. V lost 0 bases, J lost 8 bases, and 11 bases stayed unmatched. CDR3 length: 17 amino acids. Germline V gives CDR1 ENHRY, CDR2 SYGVKD. CDR3 DNA: TGTGCCATCAGTGAGTCGTTAGGTCTAGCGGGAAGACATGAGCAGTTCTTC. This gives the protein CAISESLGLAGRHEQFF.

About this clonotype: Given the absence of the conserved phenylalanine or tryptophan at the CDR3 end, a read error is likely. The chain is built from TRBV12-3 or TRBV12-4 and TRBJ2-3, with TRBD2 as a possible D gene (5 bases). This CDR3 spans 13 amino acids. The CDR3 DNA is TGTGCCAGTAGTTTAGGACTCCAAGATACGCAGTATTCT. It yields the protein CASSLGLQDTQYS.

The chain uses TRBV12-3 or TRBV12-4 and TRBJ2-3, with TRBD2 matching over 10 bases. This CDR3 region has 16 residues. J lost 0 bases, V lost 5 bases, and 5 bases had no gene match. DNA of the CDR3: TGTGCCAGCAGTGTAGGGACTAGCGATAGCACAGATACGCAGTATTTT. Protein product: CASSVGTSDSTDTQYF.

This clonotype occurred many times. The rearrangement joins TRBV12-3 or TRBV12-4 to TRBJ2-1, with D perhaps TRBD2 (6 bases). CDR3 length: 13 residues. V was pared by 4 bases and J by 9 bases, with 13 bases between. In DNA form, the CDR3 reads TGTGCCAGCAGTTCATTTTTAGCGGTTGAGCAGTTCTTC. Translation: CASSSFLAVEQFF.

This clonotype was seen only a few times. Its ends do not fully match the called genes, so a read error is possible. The rearrangement links TRBV11-2 to TRBJ2-3; 10 bases fit TRBD2. The CDR3 consists of 17 residues. CDR1 and CDR2 from the germline V gene are SGHAT and FQNNGV. CDR3 residues: CANSGTGLAAGTDTQYF. The CDR3 DNA is TGTGCCAACAGCGGAACTGGACTAGCGGCCGGCACAGATACGCAGTATTTT.

V and J are TRBV12-3 or TRBV12-4 and TRBJ2-5, with 16 positions matching TRBD2. CDR3 length equals 19 residues. The V and J ends lost 5 bases and 4 bases, in that order; junction bases with no gene match: 13. CDR3 sequence reads: CASSPTTGTSGRGRETQYF. The DNA of the CDR3 is TGTGCCAGCAGTCCTACTACCGGGACTAGCGGGAGGGGGCGAGAGACCCAGTACTTC.

This clonotype has just a few counts. The V and J genes are TRBV5-4 and TRBJ2-7; TRBD2 aligns across 7 bases. Per germline, CDR1 SGHNT and CDR2 YYREEE (reference sequence). V gave up 4 bases and J gave up 3 bases; unmatched junction bases: 4. The CDR3 loop spans 13 amino acids. The CDR3 DNA reads as TGTGCCAGCAGCAAAATAGCGGGCTACGAGCAGTACTTC. As protein: CASSKIAGYEQYF. Complete variable domain (other parts from reference TRBV5-4 and TRBJ2-7): ETGVTQSPTHLIKTRGQQVTLRCSSQSGHNTVSWYQQALGQGPQFIFQYYREEENGRGNFPPRFSGLQFPNYSSELNVNALELDDSALYLCASSKIAGYEQYFGPGTRLTVT.

Notes on this clonotype: In this CDR3 the conserved last residue, phenylalanine or tryptophan, is missing, so a read error is likely. It is unclear where the CDR3 begins or ends on the DNA, so no DNA is shown, and the CDR3 is as TCRdb lists it. The chain uses TRBV28 and TRBJ2-7. The CDR3 numbers 10 amino acids, ends counted. Germline CDR1 reads MDHEN; CDR2 reads SYDVKM. The chain's CDR3 is CTSSSLWVAI.

For this clonotype: An end of the junction differs from the germline gene, which may be a read error. The CDR3 loop reads CASSLPLVRQETQYF. Here the CDR3 DNA reads TGTGCTAGCAGCTTACCACTAGTACGGCAAGAGACCCAGTACTTC. The chain uses TRBV11-2 and TRBJ2-5, with D tentatively TRBD2 (5 bases). This CDR3 is built from 15 residues. The germline V gene encodes CDR1 SGHAT and CDR2 FQNNGV.

This chain links TRBV11-2 with TRBJ2-7; either TRBD1 or TRBD2 may fit D (6 bases each). Germline V CDR1 and CDR2: SGHAT, FQNNGV. CDR3 length: 16 residues. CDR3 region: CAISLATGAGGYEQYF. The CDR3 DNA sequence: TGTGCTATCAGCTTAGCGACGGGGGCAGGAGGCTACGAGCAGTACTTC.

As regards this clonotype: A much larger clone is a single base away; this may be a read error. The CDR3 protein is CASSPFNLGPQCF. The DNA for the CDR3 is TGTGCCAGCTCCCCTTTCAATCTTGGGCCCCAGTGCTTC. J is TRBJ2-5 and V is TRBV7-8; D remains unclear. Germline CDR1 and CDR2: SGHVS and FQNEAQ. This CDR3 is 13 amino acids long.

The J gene is TRBJ1-2, the V gene TRBV6-5; D gene unclear. Between the trimmed V and J ends, which lost 8 bases and 8 bases, there was a span of 21 bases. The CDR3 is 14 residues long. Germline-derived CDR1 and CDR2 are MNHEY and SVGAGI. The CDR3 loop is CASGESVQAKGYTF. The CDR3 DNA reads TGTGCCAGCGGGGAATCAGTTCAGGCCAAGGGCTACACCTTC.

Concerning this clonotype itself: One end of the junction does not line up with germline, which may come from a read error. The chain is built from TRBV11-2 and TRBJ2-2; unclear D gene. The CDR3 consists of 13 residues. CDR1 and CDR2 (germline): SGHAT, FQNNGV. In nucleotides, the CDR3 is TGTGCCGGCAGGTTAGGTCTGGCCGGGGAGCTGTTTTTT. Its protein product is CAGRLGLAGELFF.